This record looks at one T cell receptor (beta chain) sequence and its context. Its antigen has not been determined. No base quality information exists; no much larger clone differs at one position. The sample belongs to a study of technical replicates of blood from a handful of donors (dated by TCRdb to 2017 to 2019). The library was produced with the immunoSEQ multiplex PCR assay. In TCRdb, the immuneACCESS table is reduced to in-frame sequences with V and J assigned. These tables do not hold every clone; where another copy was compared, an unresolved V gene accounts for under half, and the others remain unexplained. The sample has around 93,000 clones on record, over 90% of them singletons. The ten largest clonotypes hold 0.34% of the sample. The junction shows trimming of 2 bases on V and 5 bases on J, and the gene matches do not reach 8 bases of it. The CDR3 spans 15 residues, from the cysteine through the phenylalanine. Of all the DNA, just the CDR3 is kept, 45 bases in frame from base 1. CDR1 and CDR2, per the germline V gene, are SGHTA and FQGNSA.

The chain links TRBV7-2 with TRBJ2-5; 7 bases in the junction line up with TRBD1. The origin of this receptor is a human donor in good health. The sample taken for sequencing was T cells isolated from PBMCs. The CDR3 amino acid sequence is: CASSLMTGLTETQYF. The DNA sequence is as follows: TGTGCCAGCAGCTTAATGACAGGGCTAACGGAGACCCAGTACTTC. With the portions outside the CDR3 filled from the reference TRBV7-2 and TRBJ2-5 genes, the complete variable region becomes GAGVSQSPSNKVTEKGKDVELRCDPISGHTALYWYRQSLGQGLEFLIYFQGNSAPDKSGLPSDRFSAERTGGSVSTLTIQRTQQEDSAVYLCASSLMTGLTETQYFGPGTRLLVL.